The 14 T cell receptor beta chains below come from one sample, sequenced in a study of beta chain features in type 1 diabetes. Whole-study findings and limits: Patients with Type 1 diabetes showed moderately but significantly shorter TCRB CDR3s in all four CD4+ subsets.

For these TCRs, the target antigens are not known. The entirety of the isolated RNA underwent reverse transcription, so expressed TCRB transcripts were sequenced. Libraries were prepared by immunoSEQ multiplex PCR; TCRdb keeps only in-frame clonotypes and omits some of them. This table has 150,000 to 200,000 clones, about 63% appearing once. Sequenced sample: naive CD4+ T cells from blood. These receptors were taken from a man under 40 with type 1 diabetes.

The CDR3 sequence: CASSQEQGWANEKLFF. Here the CDR3 DNA reads TGCGCCAGCAGCCAAGAACAGGGTTGGGCTAATGAAAAACTGTTTTTT. This rearrangement joins TRBV4-3 to TRBJ1-4; tentative D call: TRBD1 (6 bases). The CDR3 consists of 16 residues. The V end lost 0 bases, the J end lost 3 bases, and 11 bases lay between the germline ends. Germline-derived CDR1 and CDR2 are LGHNA and YSLEER.

This clone was picked up a small number of times. The gene calls are TRBV29-1 and TRBJ2-5; TRBD2 aligns across 7 bases. V lost 6 bases to trimming and J lost 4 bases; unmatched junction nucleotides: 8. The germline V gene has CDR1 SQVTM and CDR2 ANQGSEA. The CDR3 loop spans 13 amino acids. CDR3 protein: CSVPRGSRETQYF. The CDR3 DNA reads as TGCAGCGTCCCGCGGGGGTCTCGAGAGACCCAGTACTTC. The whole variable domain, remainder taken from reference TRBV29-1 and TRBJ2-5, is SAVISQKPSRDICQRGTSLTIQCQVDSQVTMMFWYRQQPGQSLTLIATANQGSEATYESGFVIDKFPISRPNLTFSTLTVSNMSPEDSSIYLCSVPRGSRETQYFGPGTRLLVL.

The V call is TRBV9, the J call TRBJ1-2, with D hard to call. CDR1 and CDR2 from the germline V gene are SGDLS and YYNGEE. Trimming pared 4 bases from V and 11 bases from J, leaving 18 bases between. The CDR3 is 13 amino acids. The CDR3 sequence: CASSPGPLGGYTF. The DNA of the CDR3 is TGTGCCAGCAGCCCCGGACCGCTCGGAGGTTACACCTTC.

The rearrangement joins TRBV30 to TRBJ1-4; tentative D call: TRBD1 (5 bases). This CDR3 has 13 amino acids. Germline values: CDR1 GTSNPN, CDR2 SVGIG (reference sequence). V lost 0 bases to trimming and J lost 7 bases, with 9 bases between them. The CDR3 region is CAWSVQGGEKLFF. In DNA, the CDR3 is TGTGCCTGGAGTGTCCAGGGCGGTGAAAAACTGTTTTTT.

The chain carries TRBV30 and TRBJ2-7; D call uncertain. CDR1 and CDR2 from the germline V gene are GTSNPN and SVGIG (reference sequence). V lost 0 bases to trimming and J lost 2 bases, with 14 bases between them. CDR3 length equals 15 residues. The CDR3 spells CAWSVGTPGPYEQYF. Here the CDR3 DNA reads TGTGCCTGGAGTGTGGGTACTCCAGGCCCCTACGAGCAGTACTTC.

The chain couples TRBV23-1 to TRBJ1-5; D gene ambiguous. TRBV23-1 is an open reading frame whose function is uncertain. The CDR3 totals 13 residues. The V and J ends lost 3 bases and 7 bases respectively, with 10 bases between them. The CDR3: CASSHSLWQPQHF. The CDR3 bases are TGCGCCAGCAGTCACTCCCTTTGGCAGCCCCAGCATTTT.

Comment on this clone: The sample holds other DNA sequences that translate to the same CDR3. The chain joins TRBV30 to TRBJ2-5; D call uncertain. The CDR3 has 12 residues. Germline lookup yields CDR1 GTSNPN and CDR2 SVGIG (reference sequence). V lost 0 bases to trimming and J lost 5 bases, with 7 bases between them. The CDR3 protein is CAWSVRRETQYF. The CDR3 bases are TGTGCCTGGAGTGTACGTCGGGAGACCCAGTACTTC.

The V and J genes are TRBV29-1 and TRBJ2-3; TRBD2 agrees at 8 bases. The CDR3 is made up of 13 amino acids. CDR1 is SQVTM, CDR2 ANQGSEA, per germline. V shed 6 bases, J shed 4 bases, and the junction held 6 bases outside the gene matches. DNA for the CDR3: TGCAGCGTCTTCAGGCGGGGGGCAGATACGCAGTATTTT. Its protein is CSVFRRGADTQYF.

This CDR3 reads CASSVEGGNQPQHF. CDR3 coding DNA: TGTGCCAGCAGCGTAGAAGGGGGCAATCAGCCCCAGCATTTT. This chain uses TRBV9 with TRBJ1-5; tentative D call: TRBD1 (5 bases). The CDR3 is made up of 14 amino acids. Germline assignment: CDR1 SGDLS and CDR2 YYNGEE. Trimming stripped 0 bases from V and 2 bases from J, with 6 bases between.

This clone was observed a few times. The rearrangement uses TRBV29-1 and TRBJ2-5; 7 nucleotides align to TRBD2. V trimming: 6 bases; J trimming: 2 bases; junction bases outside the gene matches: 3. Germline CDR1 and CDR2: SQVTM and ANQGSEA. The CDR3 has 12 residues. CDR3 region: CSVLSGQETQYF. CDR3 DNA sequence: TGCAGCGTCCTTAGCGGGCAAGAGACCCAGTACTTC.

The V call is TRBV7-2, the J call TRBJ2-7; the D is unclear. Germline V gene sequence: CDR1 SGHTA, CDR2 FQGNSA. V dropped 0 bases and J dropped 0 bases, with 9 bases sitting between them. CDR3 length equals 15 residues. Written as DNA, the CDR3 is TGTGCCAGCAGCTTAGCGCTCGGCCACTCCTACGAGCAGTACTTC. Amino acid sequence: CASSLALGHSYEQYF.

The chain recombines TRBV4-3 with TRBJ2-7; TRBD2 aligns across 11 bases. The CDR3 spans 17 residues. V shed 1 base and J 3 bases; nucleotides not matched to a gene: 8. The germline CDR1 and CDR2 sequences are LGHNA and YSLEER. The CDR3 region has the DNA TGCGCCAGCAGCCAAGGTCAACTAGCGGGGGAGCTCTACGAGCAGTACTTC. Residues: CASSQGQLAGELYEQYF.

As to this clone: Within the sample, other DNA sequences also encode this same CDR3. This chain joins TRBV7-2 and TRBJ1-2; 7 bases agree with TRBD1. V trimming: 3 bases; J trimming: 3 bases; junction bases outside the gene matches: 1. Germline CDR1 SGHTA, CDR2 FQGNSA. This CDR3 is built from 13 residues. CDR3 loop: CASSFDRDYGYTF. In nucleotides, the CDR3 is TGTGCCAGCAGCTTCGACAGGGACTATGGCTACACCTTC.

This clone was observed a few times. This chain links TRBV29-1 with TRBJ1-4, with no clear D. Between the trimmed V and J ends, which lost 5 bases and 6 bases, there was a span of 7 bases. The germline CDR1 and CDR2 sequences are SQVTM and ANQGSEA. This CDR3 region has 11 residues. CDR3 loop: CSVQSDEKLFF. CDR3 in DNA: TGCAGCGTTCAGAGTGATGAAAAACTGTTTTTT. Together with reference TRBV29-1 and TRBJ1-4, the CDR3 gives the full variable domain: SAVISQKPSRDICQRGTSLTIQCQVDSQVTMMFWYRQQPGQSLTLIATANQGSEATYESGFVIDKFPISRPNLTFSTLTVSNMSPEDSSIYLCSVQSDEKLFFGSGTQLSVL.